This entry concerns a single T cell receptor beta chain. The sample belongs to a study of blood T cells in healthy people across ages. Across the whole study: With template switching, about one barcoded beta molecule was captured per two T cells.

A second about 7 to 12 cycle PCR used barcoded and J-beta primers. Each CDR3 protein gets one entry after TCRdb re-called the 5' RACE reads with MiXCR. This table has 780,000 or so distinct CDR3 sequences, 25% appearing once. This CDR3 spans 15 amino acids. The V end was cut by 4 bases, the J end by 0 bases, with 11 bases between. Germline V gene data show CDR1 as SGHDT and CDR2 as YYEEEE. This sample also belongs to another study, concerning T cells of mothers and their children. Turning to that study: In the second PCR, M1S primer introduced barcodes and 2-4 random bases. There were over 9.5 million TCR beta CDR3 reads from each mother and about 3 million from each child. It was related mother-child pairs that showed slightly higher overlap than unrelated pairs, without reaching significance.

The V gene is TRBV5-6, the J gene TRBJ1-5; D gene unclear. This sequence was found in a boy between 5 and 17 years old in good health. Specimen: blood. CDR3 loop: CASSQGLTSNQPQHF. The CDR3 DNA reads TGTGCCAGCAGCCAAGGACTGACTAGCAATCAGCCCCAGCATTTT.